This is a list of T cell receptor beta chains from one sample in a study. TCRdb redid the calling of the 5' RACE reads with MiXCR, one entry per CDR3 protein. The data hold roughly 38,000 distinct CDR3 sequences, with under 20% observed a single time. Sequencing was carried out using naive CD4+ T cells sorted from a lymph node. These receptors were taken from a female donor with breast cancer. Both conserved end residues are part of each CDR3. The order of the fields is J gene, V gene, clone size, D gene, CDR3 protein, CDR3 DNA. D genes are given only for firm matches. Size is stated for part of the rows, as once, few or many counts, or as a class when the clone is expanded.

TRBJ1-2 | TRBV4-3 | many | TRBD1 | CASSQRQGAISGYTF | TGCGCCAGCAGCCAGAGACAGGGGGCGATTAGTGGCTACACCTTC
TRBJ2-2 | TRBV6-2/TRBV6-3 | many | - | CATRQGPRTGELFF | TGTGCCACAAGACAAGGGCCGAGAACCGGGGAGCTGTTTTTT
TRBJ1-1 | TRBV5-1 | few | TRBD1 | CASSWAGTGGSTEAFF | TGCGCCAGCAGCTGGGCCGGGACAGGGGGGAGCACTGAAGCTTTCTTT
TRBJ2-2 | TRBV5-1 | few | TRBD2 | CASSLDSGRLAGAGELFF | TGCGCCAGCAGCTTGGATTCGGGTAGGCTAGCGGGAGCCGGGGAGCTGTTTTTT
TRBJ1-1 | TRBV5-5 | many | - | CASSLDRGTKAFF | TGTGCCAGCAGCCTTGATAGGGGGACGAAAGCTTTCTTT
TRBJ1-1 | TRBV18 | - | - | CASSPGGTAGEAFF | TGTGCCAGCTCACCAGGTGGGACGGCTGGAGAAGCTTTCTTT
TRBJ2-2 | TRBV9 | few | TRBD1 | CASSEQGANTGELFF | TGTGCCAGCAGCGAACAGGGGGCGAACACCGGGGAGCTGTTTTTT
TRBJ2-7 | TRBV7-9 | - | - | CASSFDRFSYEQYF | TGTGCCAGCAGCTTTGACAGGTTCTCCTACGAGCAGTACTTC
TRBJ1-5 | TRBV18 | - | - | CASSPPGGNQPQHF | TGTGCCAGCTCACCACCCGGTGGGAATCAGCCCCAGCATTTT
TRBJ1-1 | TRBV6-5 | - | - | CASSNGGWGDTEAFF | TGTGCCAGCAGCAACGGGGGTTGGGGCGACACTGAAGCTTTCTTT
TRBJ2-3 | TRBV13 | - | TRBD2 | CASSFSSGRADTQYF | TGTGCCAGCAGCTTTTCCAGCGGGAGGGCGGATACGCAGTATTTT
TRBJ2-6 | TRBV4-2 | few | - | CASSQDQTGANVLTF | TGTGCCAGCAGCCAAGATCAGACTGGGGCCAACGTCCTGACTTTC
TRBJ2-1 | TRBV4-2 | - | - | CASSPDSGGQFF | TGTGCCAGCAGCCCCGACTCCGGGGGGCAGTTCTTC
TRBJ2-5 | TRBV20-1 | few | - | CSARNQLRETQYF | TGCAGTGCTAGGAACCAACTCCGGGAGACCCAGTACTTC
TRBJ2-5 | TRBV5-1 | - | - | CATRRGLNQETQYF | TGCGCCACCCGCCGGGGTTTGAACCAAGAGACCCAGTACTTC
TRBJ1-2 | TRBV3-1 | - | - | CASSPVAAANYGYTF | TGTGCCAGCAGCCCCGTGGCGGCAGCTAACTATGGCTACACCTTC
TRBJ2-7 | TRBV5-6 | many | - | CASSRVSYEQYF | TGTGCCAGCAGCAGGGTCTCCTACGAGCAGTACTTC
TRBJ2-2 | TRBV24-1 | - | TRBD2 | CATSDFGTSGALNTGELFF | TGTGCCACCAGTGATTTCGGGACTAGCGGGGCACTGAACACCGGGGAGCTGTTTTTT
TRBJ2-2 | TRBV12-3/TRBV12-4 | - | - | CASNEIGYPLTGELFF | TGTGCCAGCAACGAAATAGGGTATCCGTTGACCGGGGAGCTGTTTTTT
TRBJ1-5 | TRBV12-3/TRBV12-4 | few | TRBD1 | CASSSTGGNQPQHF | TGTGCCAGCAGTTCTACAGGGGGCAATCAGCCCCAGCATTTT
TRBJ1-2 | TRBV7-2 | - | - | CASSLVGGGSGYTF | TGTGCCAGCAGCTTAGTCGGCGGGGGCAGTGGCTACACCTTC
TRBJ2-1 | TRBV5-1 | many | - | CASSLGGPPSYNEQFF | TGCGCCAGCAGCTTAGGTGGTCCCCCTTCCTACAATGAGCAGTTCTTC
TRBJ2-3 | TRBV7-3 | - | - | CASSPVPGDWDTQYF | TGTGCCAGCAGCCCCGTTCCGGGAGACTGGGATACGCAGTATTTT
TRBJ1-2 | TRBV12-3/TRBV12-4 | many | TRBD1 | CASSARGPGGYTF | TGTGCCAGCAGTGCTAGGGGGCCTGGTGGCTACACCTTC
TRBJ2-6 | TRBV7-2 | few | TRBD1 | CASSRLSQGGTRSGANVLTF | TGTGCCAGCAGCCGCCTCTCACAGGGGGGAACTCGCTCTGGGGCCAACGTCCTGACTTTC
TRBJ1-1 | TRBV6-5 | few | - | CASSYPSRVWENTEAFF | TGTGCCAGCAGTTACCCTTCGCGTGTTTGGGAGAACACTGAAGCTTTCTTT
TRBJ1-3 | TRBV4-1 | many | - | CASSQDPGNTIYF | TGCGCCAGCAGCCAAGATCCTGGAAACACCATATATTTT
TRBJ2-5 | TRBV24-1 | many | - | CATSDPARGVSETQYF | TGTGCCACCAGTGATCCGGCACGCGGGGTTTCGGAGACCCAGTACTTC
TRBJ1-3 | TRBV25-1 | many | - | CATMGQNSGNTIYF | TGTGCCACGATGGGACAAAACTCTGGAAACACCATATATTTT
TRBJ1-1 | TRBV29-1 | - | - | CSAIRELSTEAFF | TGCAGCGCGATTAGAGAATTGAGCACTGAAGCTTTCTTT
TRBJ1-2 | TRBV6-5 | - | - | CARSYEGGGYGYTF | TGTGCCCGCAGTTACGAGGGGGGCGGCTATGGCTACACCTTC
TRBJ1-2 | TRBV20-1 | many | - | CSAIEVSSGGYTF | TGCAGTGCTATCGAGGTCTCAAGTGGGGGGTACACCTTC